This T cell receptor (beta chain) was recovered during a study of blood T cell repertoires in COVID-19. Trimming removed 5 bases from V and 0 bases from J, with 13 bases in between. The V gene's germline CDR1 is LNHDA and CDR2 SQIVND (reference sequence). The CDR3 runs 15 residues. Method: immunoSEQ multiplex PCR; TCRdb's copy keeps in-frame clones and lacks some. The data show 98,000 or so clones, about 86% seen once. Sequencing input: peripheral blood. This chain uses TRBV19 with TRBJ2-5; D may be TRBD1 (5 bases). The TCR originated in a woman in her fifties or sixties in a cohort sampled during active or convalescent COVID-19. CDR3: CASSHGAWYQETQYF. CDR3 coding DNA: TGTGCCAGTAGTCATGGGGCTTGGTACCAAGAGACCCAGTACTTC.